These 27 T cell receptor beta chains were all obtained from the same sample, sequenced in a study of T cell responses to AZD1222 COVID-19 vaccine. The method was immunoSEQ multiplex PCR; TCRdb's version includes in-frame clones alone and lacks a portion of them. This sample carries some 140,000 clones, more than 85% of them seen once, and the ten largest clones take 5% to 6.5%. The sample here was peripheral blood, taken on day 0 of AZD1222 vaccination. Receptors were obtained from an adult in good health.

In its sample, this clone was seen once. The chain combines TRBV28 with TRBJ1-3; D is undetermined. There are 17 residues in the CDR3. V lost 1 base and J 0 bases, leaving 13 bases between the germline ends. The germline V gene has CDR1 MDHEN and CDR2 SYDVKM. CDR3 DNA: TGTGCCAGCAGTTTATTGTCGACGGGGATCTCTGGAAACACCATATATTTT. Its translation is CASSLLSTGISGNTIYF.

This chain links TRBV9 with TRBJ1-4; D is possibly TRBD1 (5 bases). CDR1 and CDR2 from the germline V gene are SGDLS and YYNGEE. This CDR3 contains 15 residues. V lost 3 bases and J 0 bases, leaving 9 bases between the germline ends. The CDR3 DNA is TGTGCCAGCAGCGGGGGGGTCACAACTAATGAAAAACTGTTTTTT. Amino acids: CASSGGVTTNEKLFF.

The V gene is TRBV6-5, the J gene TRBJ1-5; 8 bases are a match to TRBD1. The CDR3 contains 13 residues. CDR1 and CDR2 (germline): MNHEY, SVGAGI. V was pared by 7 bases and J by 11 bases, with 10 bases of the junction left unmatched. For the CDR3, the DNA is TGTGCCAGCAACGGACAGGGAGATATTACCCAGCATTTT. Protein: CASNGQGDITQHF.

The chain carries TRBV5-1 and TRBJ2-7, with D possibly matching TRBD2 (5 bases). V lost 2 bases and J lost 7, with 10 bases in between. The CDR3 is made up of 12 amino acids. The germline CDR1 and CDR2 sequences are SGHRS and YFSETQ. CDR3 coding DNA: TGCGCCAGCAGCTTACTACCGGGAGAGCAGTACTTC. Protein product: CASSLLPGEQYF.

Points on this clone: A read error may produce the germline difference seen at one junction end. The chain is built from TRBV25-1 and TRBJ1-2; no definite D call. Per germline, CDR1 MGHDK and CDR2 SYGVNS. The CDR3 contains 15 residues. Here the CDR3 DNA reads TGTGCCAGCAGCGAATACAACACAGATAACTATGGCTACACCTTC. Translated, it gives CASSEYNTDNYGYTF.

The chain recombines TRBV27 with TRBJ2-2, with D perhaps matching TRBD2 (6 bases). The CDR3 is made up of 16 amino acids. V dropped 6 bases and J dropped 1 base, with 15 bases sitting between them. Germline V CDR1 and CDR2: MNHEY, SMNVEV (reference sequence). The CDR3 is CASSLMGTQNTGELFF. For the CDR3, the DNA is TGTGCCAGCAGCCTCATGGGGACTCAGAACACCGGGGAGCTGTTTTTT.

The V and J genes are TRBV30 and TRBJ2-7; 7 positions agree with TRBD2. Germline values: CDR1 GTSNPN, CDR2 SVGIG (reference sequence). V lost 0 bases to trimming and J lost 4 bases; unmatched junction nucleotides: 6. There are 14 residues in the CDR3. CDR3 sequence reads: CAWSVSGGGYEQYF. CDR3 bases: TGTGCCTGGAGTGTCTCTGGGGGGGGGTACGAGCAGTACTTC.

The V call is TRBV5-8, the J call TRBJ1-1; D is uncertain. The CDR3 consists of 13 residues. Germline V gene sequence: CDR1 SGHTS, CDR2 YDEGEE. V lost 8 bases and J lost 4, with 15 bases in between. The CDR3 region is CASLFRGFTEAFF. CDR3 DNA sequence: TGTGCCAGTCTTTTTCGAGGGTTCACTGAAGCTTTCTTT.

This clone was detected ten times or more. The V gene is TRBV19, the J gene TRBJ1-5; unclear D gene. V gave up 7 bases and J gave up 9 bases, with 16 bases separating them. The CDR3 is 13 residues long. Germline CDR1 reads LNHDA; CDR2 reads SQIVND (reference sequence). CDR3 sequence: CASKIPGNGPQHF. The CDR3 region has the DNA TGTGCCAGTAAAATCCCGGGGAATGGGCCCCAGCATTTT.

The genes are TRBV5-1 and TRBJ1-1; D perhaps matches TRBD1 (5 bases). This CDR3 region has 14 residues. Per the germline V gene, CDR1 is SGHRS and CDR2 is YFSETQ. V lost 0 bases and J 7 bases, leaving 13 bases between the germline ends. CDR3 sequence reads: CASSLVGGFGEAFF. The DNA for the CDR3 is TGCGCCAGCAGCTTGGTGGGGGGTTTTGGTGAAGCTTTCTTT.

V is TRBV11-2 and J is TRBJ2-1; D is unclear. The CDR3 loop spans 13 amino acids. V lost 5 bases and J lost 8, with 13 bases in between. Germline assignment: CDR1 SGHAT and CDR2 FQNNGV. DNA for the CDR3: TGTGCCAGCAGCCTGAACTATTGGGATGAGCAGTTCTTC. This encodes CASSLNYWDEQFF.

This chain links TRBV28 with TRBJ2-4, with a weak D call TRBD2 (6 bases). The germline V and J ends were trimmed by 10 bases and 4 bases, with 14 bases remaining between them. This CDR3 spans 13 amino acids. Looked up from germline, CDR1 is MDHEN and CDR2 is SYDVKM. As DNA, the CDR3 is TGTGCCACGGGTGGCGGAGGGAAAAACATTCAGTACTTC. Translating gives CATGGGGKNIQYF. Looking up the rest from reference TRBV28 and TRBJ2-4 gives the full variable domain: DVKVTQSSRYLVKRTGEKVFLECVQDMDHENMFWYRQDPGLGLRLIYFSYDVKMKEKGDIPEGYSVSREKKERFSLILESASTNQTSMYLCATGGGGKNIQYFGAGTRLSVL.

This chain links TRBV10-3 with TRBJ1-1; TRBD1 might be the D (5 bases). Germline V gene lookup returns CDR1 ENHRY and CDR2 SYGVKD. This CDR3 is built from 15 residues. The ends were cut back, 3 bases at V and 4 bases at J, with 15 bases in the middle. The CDR3 DNA reads TGTGCCATCAGTGAATCAGGGAGGTCGGCCACTGAAGCTTTCTTT. It specifies CAISESGRSATEAFF.

The V and J genes are TRBV14 and TRBJ2-7; D remains ambiguous. The germline V gene encodes CDR1 SGHDN and CDR2 FVKESK. CDR3 size: 12 residues. Trimming shortened V by 1 base and J by 6 bases, and 7 bases separated the two germline ends. The CDR3: CASSQVFGEQYF. The CDR3 DNA sequence: TGTGCCAGCAGCCAAGTGTTCGGCGAGCAGTACTTC.

The V and J genes are TRBV7-9 and TRBJ2-3; D may be TRBD2 (6 bases). CDR1 SEHNR and CDR2 FQNEAQ come from the germline V gene (reference sequence). Trimming cost V 4 bases and J 2 bases, with 13 bases left between them. The CDR3 sequence is 15 residues long. CDR3 protein: CASSSTGTFTDTQYF. The DNA for the CDR3 is TGTGCCAGCAGCTCTACTGGGACTTTCACAGATACGCAGTATTTT.

In its sample, this clone was seen a few times. The CDR3 sequence is CASSRAGGYQETQYF. In nucleotides, the CDR3 is TGTGCCAGCAGCCGGGCGGGAGGCTACCAAGAGACCCAGTACTTC. The V gene is TRBV28, the J gene TRBJ2-5, with 8 bases aligning to TRBD2. V was pared by 6 bases and J by 0 bases, with 6 bases of the junction left unmatched. Germline V gives CDR1 MDHEN, CDR2 SYDVKM. The CDR3 extends over 15 amino acids.

The chain joins TRBV20-1 to TRBJ1-6; possible D gene TRBD1, 6 bases. The germline V gene encodes CDR1 DFQATT and CDR2 SNEGSKA (reference sequence). V dropped 3 bases and J dropped 13 bases, with 16 bases sitting between them. The CDR3 spans 13 residues. The CDR3 loop reads CSASTGGRGPLHF. In nucleotides, the CDR3 is TGCAGTGCTAGTACGGGAGGGAGGGGGCCCCTCCACTTT.

This chain joins TRBV14 and TRBJ2-1; D unclear. The V gene's germline CDR1 is SGHDN and CDR2 FVKESK. The V gene lost 3 bases and the J gene lost 8 bases, with 11 bases spanning the gap. This CDR3 comprises 13 residues. The chain's CDR3 is CASSQSRLDEQFF. CDR3 DNA: TGTGCCAGCAGCCAGTCACGGCTCGATGAGCAGTTCTTC.

CDR3 in DNA: TGTGCCAGCTCACCAATCGGGGACAGACCGCTCTACGAGCAGTACTTC. This translates into CASSPIGDRPLYEQYF. The rearrangement uses TRBV18 and TRBJ2-7; 7 bases are a match to TRBD1. V lost 2 bases, J lost 3 bases, and 10 bases stayed unmatched. Germline values: CDR1 KGHSH, CDR2 LQKENI. The CDR3 length is 16 residues.

This sequence joins TRBV28 and TRBJ1-4; 9 positions agree with TRBD1. V gave up 8 bases and J gave up 0 bases; unmatched junction bases: 7. This CDR3 contains 16 residues. Germline V gene lookup returns CDR1 MDHEN and CDR2 SYDVKM. The CDR3 region is CASGQDRGATNEKLFF. The CDR3 nucleotides are TGTGCCAGCGGCCAGGACAGGGGTGCAACTAATGAAAAACTGTTTTTT.

This sequence joins TRBV19 and TRBJ1-2; tentatively, D is TRBD1 (6 bases). This CDR3 is 14 amino acids long. Germline V lookup: CDR1 LNHDA, CDR2 SQIVND (reference sequence). Trimming shortened V by 5 bases and J by 3 bases, and 13 bases separated the two germline ends. The CDR3 coding sequence is TGTGCCAGTAGTGTCAGGGGTCGGGACTATGGCTACACCTTC. It translates to CASSVRGRDYGYTF.

The V gene is TRBV7-6, the J gene TRBJ2-3; D is perhaps TRBD1 or TRBD2 (5 bases each). This CDR3 spans 15 amino acids. Germline V CDR1 and CDR2: SGHVS, FNYEAQ. Trimming stripped 1 base from V and 6 bases from J, with 14 bases between. The DNA of the CDR3 is TGTGCCAGCAGCTTAGTAGCGATCCAGGGCGATACGCAGTATTTT. Its translation: CASSLVAIQGDTQYF.

The chain has TRBV19 and TRBJ2-7; D is perhaps TRBD1 (5 bases). Per germline, CDR1 LNHDA and CDR2 SQIVND (reference sequence). The CDR3 is made up of 13 amino acids. V gave up 3 bases and J gave up 2 bases, with 8 bases separating them. As DNA, the CDR3 is TGTGCCAGTAGTATTCCAGGGCCCTACGAGCAGTACTTC. The encoded protein is CASSIPGPYEQYF.

V usage is TRBV7-3 and J usage is TRBJ2-6, with D perhaps TRBD1 or TRBD2 (5 bases each). Germline V lookup: CDR1 SGHTA, CDR2 FQGTGA. Trimming left V 1 base short and J 10 bases short, with 11 bases between. The CDR3 consists of 14 residues. CDR3 amino acids: CASSLNMGVNVLTF. The CDR3 nucleotides are TGTGCCAGCAGCTTAAACATGGGGGTGAACGTCCTGACTTTC. The full variable domain, completed using reference TRBV7-3 and TRBJ2-6, is GAGVSQTPSNKVTEKGKYVELRCDPISGHTALYWYRQSLGQGPEFLIYFQGTGAADDSGLPNDRFFAVRPEGSVSTLKIQRTERGDSAVYLCASSLNMGVNVLTFGAGSRLTVL.

V gene TRBV9 combines with J gene TRBJ2-2; D may be TRBD2 (7 bases). The CDR3 covers 15 residues. Trimming stripped 5 bases from V and 2 bases from J, with 13 bases between. The germline CDR1 and CDR2 sequences are SGDLS and YYNGEE. The CDR3 nucleotides read TGTGCCAGCAGTCCTGCGGGGGCTAACACCGGGGAGCTGTTTTTT. This gives the protein CASSPAGANTGELFF.

The genes are TRBV6-5 and TRBJ1-1; 8 bases agree with TRBD1. CDR1 is MNHEY and CDR2 is SVGAGI in the germline V gene. V dropped 10 bases and J dropped 0; count of bases not matched to a gene: 4. This CDR3 has 13 amino acids. The CDR3 DNA is TGTGCCACTTCGACAGGGGTGAACACTGAAGCTTTCTTT. Translated, it gives CATSTGVNTEAFF.

The chain links TRBV30 to TRBJ1-2; D is unclear. The CDR3 is made up of 10 amino acids. CDR1 is GTSNPN and CDR2 is SVGIG in the germline V gene (reference sequence). With 8 bases removed from V and 8 bases from J, the gap between germline ends came to 12 bases. The chain's CDR3 is CAGWTGGYTF. The CDR3 nucleotides read TGTGCCGGCTGGACGGGCGGCTACACCTTC.